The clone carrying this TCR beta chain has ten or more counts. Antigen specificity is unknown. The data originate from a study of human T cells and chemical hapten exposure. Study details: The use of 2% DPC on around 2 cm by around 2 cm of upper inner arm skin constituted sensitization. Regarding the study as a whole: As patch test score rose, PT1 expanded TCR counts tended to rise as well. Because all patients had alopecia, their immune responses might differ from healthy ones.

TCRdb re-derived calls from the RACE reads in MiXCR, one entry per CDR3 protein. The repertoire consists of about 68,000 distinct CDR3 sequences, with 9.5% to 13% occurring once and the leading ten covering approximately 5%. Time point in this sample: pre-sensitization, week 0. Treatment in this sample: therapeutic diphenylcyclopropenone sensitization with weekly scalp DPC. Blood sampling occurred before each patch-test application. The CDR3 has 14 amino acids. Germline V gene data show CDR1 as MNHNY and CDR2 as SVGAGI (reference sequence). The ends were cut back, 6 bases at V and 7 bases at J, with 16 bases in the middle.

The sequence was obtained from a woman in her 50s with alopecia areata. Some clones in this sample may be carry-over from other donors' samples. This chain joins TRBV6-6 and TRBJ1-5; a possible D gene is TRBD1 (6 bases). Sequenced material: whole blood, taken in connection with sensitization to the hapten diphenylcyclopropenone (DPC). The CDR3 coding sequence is TGTGCCAGCAGGTCAGGGACATATAGCCAGCCCCAGCATTTT. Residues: CASRSGTYSQPQHF.